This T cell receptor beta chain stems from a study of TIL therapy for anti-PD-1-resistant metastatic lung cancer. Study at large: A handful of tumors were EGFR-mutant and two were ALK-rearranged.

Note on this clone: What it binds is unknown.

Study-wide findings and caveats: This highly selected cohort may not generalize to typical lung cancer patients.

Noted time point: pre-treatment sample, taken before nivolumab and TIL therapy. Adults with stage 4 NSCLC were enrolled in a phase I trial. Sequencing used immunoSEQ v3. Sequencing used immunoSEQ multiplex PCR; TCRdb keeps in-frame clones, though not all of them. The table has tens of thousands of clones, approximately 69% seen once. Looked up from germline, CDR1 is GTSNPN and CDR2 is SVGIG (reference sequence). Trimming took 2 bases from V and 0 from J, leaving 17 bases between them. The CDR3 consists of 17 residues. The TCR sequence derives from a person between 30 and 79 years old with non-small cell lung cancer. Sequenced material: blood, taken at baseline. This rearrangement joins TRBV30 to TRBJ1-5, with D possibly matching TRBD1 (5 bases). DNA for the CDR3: TGTGCCTGGAGTCCTGACAGAGCCAAGGGTAGCAATCAGCCCCAGCATTTT. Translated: CAWSPDRAKGSNQPQHF.